These 24 T cell receptor beta chains were sequenced from one sample in a study of OX40 agonist ivuxolimab in advanced cancers. The method was immunoSEQ multiplex PCR; TCRdb's version includes in-frame clones alone and lacks a portion of them. The sample consists of some 60,000 clones, roughly 86% of them appearing once. The sample consisted of CD4+ or CD8+ T cells sorted from blood, taken in a trial of the OX40 agonist ivuxolimab. These TCRs come from an adult with an advanced solid tumor such as melanoma, head and neck, liver or kidney cancer.

DNA of the CDR3: TGTGCCTGGAAGGATTTGGGCGGGGAGCTGTTTTTT. It yields the protein CAWKDLGGELFF. V and J are TRBV30 and TRBJ2-2, with D unclear. V lost 4 bases and J lost 7, with 10 bases in between. The CDR3 extends over 12 amino acids. The germline gives CDR1 GTSNPN, CDR2 SVGIG (reference sequence).

The V and J genes are TRBV27 and TRBJ2-1; 7 bases fit TRBD2. The CDR3 is 16 amino acids. V shed 5 bases and J 2 bases; nucleotides not matched to a gene: 9. CDR1 is MNHEY and CDR2 is SMNVEV in the germline V gene (reference sequence). This chain's CDR3 is CASSPLSSGPYNEQFF. CDR3 nucleotides: TGTGCCAGCAGTCCCCTTTCTAGCGGTCCCTACAATGAGCAGTTCTTC.

This sequence joins TRBV7-8 and TRBJ2-7; D uncertain. Germline CDR1 is SGHVS and CDR2 is FQNEAQ. The CDR3 totals 12 residues. V was trimmed by 2 bases and J by 3 bases, leaving 5 bases between them. This chain's CDR3 is CASSLRGYEQYF. CDR3 DNA: TGTGCCAGCAGCTTAAGAGGCTACGAGCAGTACTTC.

This rearrangement joins TRBV9 to TRBJ2-7, with D perhaps given as TRBD1 or TRBD2 (5 bases each). V shed 4 bases and J shed 2 bases, with 16 bases lying between them. In germline, CDR1 is SGDLS, CDR2 YYNGEE. The CDR3 runs 15 residues. The CDR3 region is CASSTGPGQPYEQYF. The CDR3 nucleotides read TGTGCCAGCAGCACCGGCCCGGGGCAGCCCTACGAGCAGTACTTC.

This clone was counted a few times. V gene TRBV29-1 combines with J gene TRBJ1-5; no reliable D call. This CDR3 has 13 amino acids. V lost 6 bases and J lost 3, with 12 bases in between. Germline V CDR1 and CDR2: SQVTM, ANQGSEA. The CDR3 nucleotides read TGCAGCGTGCTTACACTGCCCAATCAGCCCCAGCATTTT. This gives the protein CSVLTLPNQPQHF.

The V call is TRBV7-2, the J call TRBJ1-1; D remains unclear. Germline CDR1 SGHTA, CDR2 FQGNSA. CDR3 length equals 14 residues. The V and J ends lost 1 base and 1 base respectively, with 7 bases between them. The CDR3 region is CASSLGAGNTEAFF. CDR3 in DNA: TGTGCCAGCAGCTTAGGAGCGGGGAACACTGAAGCTTTCTTT.

This clone has only a few counts. V is TRBV5-5 and J is TRBJ1-1; D is unresolved. The V and J ends lost 4 bases and 1 base respectively, with 8 bases between them. There are 13 residues in the CDR3. Germline loops: CDR1 SGHKS, CDR2 YYEKEE (reference sequence). CDR3 in amino acids: CASSPHANTEAFF. DNA of the CDR3: TGTGCCAGCAGCCCCCACGCGAACACTGAAGCTTTCTTT.

This rearrangement joins TRBV18 to TRBJ2-6; no reliable D call. The V end was cut by 2 bases, the J end by 0 bases, with 11 bases between. The CDR3 is 17 residues long. Germline values: CDR1 KGHSH, CDR2 LQKENI. The CDR3 region has the DNA TGTGCCAGCTCACCATCGACACCGAACTCTGGGGCCAACGTCCTGACTTTC. It is translated as CASSPSTPNSGANVLTF.

This chain joins TRBV5-1 and TRBJ1-4; 7 bases are shared with TRBD1. In germline, CDR1 is SGHRS, CDR2 YFSETQ. The CDR3 is 16 residues long. V lost 1 base, J lost 0 bases, and 3 bases stayed unmatched. The CDR3 loop reads CASSLQGGPTNEKLFF. Here the CDR3 DNA reads TGCGCCAGCAGCTTGCAGGGGGGCCCAACTAATGAAAAACTGTTTTTT.

The CDR3 DNA is TGTGCCAGTCGACCGACAGCTTATAATTCACCCCTCCACTTT. Its protein product is CASRPTAYNSPLHF. V is TRBV19 and J is TRBJ1-6, with D tentatively TRBD1 (5 bases). In germline, CDR1 is LNHDA, CDR2 SQIVND (reference sequence). V dropped 8 bases and J dropped 4 bases, with 12 bases sitting between them. CDR3 length: 14 amino acids.

This clone was recorded once. The rearrangement joins TRBV27 to TRBJ2-2, with 7 bases fitting TRBD2. Unmatched junction bases numbered 8, after V lost 7 bases and J lost 0 bases. This CDR3 is built from 16 residues. Germline assignment: CDR1 MNHEY and CDR2 SMNVEV (reference sequence). The CDR3 DNA follows: TGTGCCAGCATCCCTTGGACTAGTCCGAACACCGGGGAGCTGTTTTTT. Its protein product is CASIPWTSPNTGELFF.

The chain carries TRBV19 and TRBJ1-2; D remains unclear. The CDR3 is 11 amino acids. V lost 4 bases to trimming and J lost 5 bases, with 5 bases between them. Germline V gene lookup returns CDR1 LNHDA and CDR2 SQIVND (reference sequence). The CDR3 loop reads CASSTRYGYTF. CDR3 nucleotide sequence: TGTGCCAGTAGTACCCGTTATGGCTACACCTTC.

This clone was seen more than once but under ten times. This chain joins TRBV19 and TRBJ2-6, with no clear D. CDR3 length equals 18 residues. Germline values: CDR1 LNHDA, CDR2 SQIVND (reference sequence). The V and J ends lost 3 bases and 0 bases respectively, with 15 bases between them. The CDR3 bases are TGTGCCAGTAGTATGTTTCCGGGCCTTAACTCTGGGGCCAACGTCCTGACTTTC. As protein: CASSMFPGLNSGANVLTF.

CDR3: CASSPGGNSNQPQHF. Here the CDR3 DNA reads TGCGCCAGCAGCCCAGGGGGAAATAGCAATCAGCCCCAGCATTTT. This chain links TRBV5-1 with TRBJ1-5; 7 positions match TRBD1. V lost 4 bases, J lost 0 bases, and 4 bases stayed unmatched. This CDR3 contains 15 residues. Germline lookup yields CDR1 SGHRS and CDR2 YFSETQ.

This sequence joins TRBV5-1 and TRBJ2-6, with D uncertain. The V and J ends lost 0 bases and 4 bases respectively, with 8 bases between them. The germline CDR1 and CDR2 sequences are SGHRS and YFSETQ. The CDR3 spans 15 residues. CDR3: CASSLGGSGANVLTF. The CDR3, as DNA: TGCGCCAGCAGCTTGGGTGGGTCGGGGGCCAACGTCCTGACTTTC.

This clone was counted a few times. The V gene is TRBV5-1, the J gene TRBJ1-1; D is undetermined. V was clipped by 4 bases and J by 1 base, with 8 bases between them. From germline, CDR1 is SGHRS and CDR2 YFSETQ. This CDR3 has 13 residues. CDR3 sequence: CASSRPPNTEAFF. The CDR3 DNA is TGCGCCAGCAGCCGGCCCCCGAACACTGAAGCTTTCTTT. Full variable domain (remainder filled in from reference TRBV5-1 and TRBJ1-1): KAGVTQTPRYLIKTRGQQVTLSCSPISGHRSVSWYQQTPGQGLQFLFEYFSETQRNKGNFPGRFSGRQFSNSRSEMNVSTLELGDSALYLCASSRPPNTEAFFGQGTRLTVV.

The J gene is TRBJ1-4, the V gene TRBV6-5, with TRBD1 matching over 8 bases. The V and J ends lost 5 bases and 2 bases, in that order; junction bases with no gene match: 4. Germline V gene lookup returns CDR1 MNHEY and CDR2 SVGAGI. The CDR3 is 15 amino acids. CDR3 sequence reads: CASSAGGNTNEKLFF. Written as DNA, the CDR3 is TGTGCCAGCAGTGCAGGGGGCAATACTAATGAAAAACTGTTTTTT.

The CDR3, as DNA: TGTGCCAGCAGCTTAAAATGGATTGAGCAGTTCTTC. Protein: CASSLKWIEQFF. The chain uses TRBV7-9 and TRBJ2-1; no reliable D call. V was pared by 2 bases and J by 9 bases, with 8 bases between. Germline lookup yields CDR1 SEHNR and CDR2 FQNEAQ (reference sequence). The CDR3 is made up of 12 amino acids.

This clone was observed a handful of times. The V and J genes are TRBV28 and TRBJ2-3, with TRBD2 matching 8 bases. CDR3 size: 15 residues. V lost 1 base to trimming and J lost 1 base; unmatched junction nucleotides: 1. Looked up from germline, CDR1 is MDHEN and CDR2 is SYDVKM. This CDR3 reads CASSLLAGRTDTQYF. The CDR3, as DNA: TGTGCCAGCAGTTTATTAGCGGGACGCACAGATACGCAGTATTTT. Filled out from reference TRBV28 and TRBJ2-3, the complete variable domain reads DVKVTQSSRYLVKRTGEKVFLECVQDMDHENMFWYRQDPGLGLRLIYFSYDVKMKEKGDIPEGYSVSREKKERFSLILESASTNQTSMYLCASSLLAGRTDTQYFGPGTRLTVL.

CDR3 loop: CASSSDIAYEQYF. In nucleotides, the CDR3 is TGCGCCAGCAGCTCCGACATCGCCTACGAGCAGTACTTC. This chain connects TRBV5-1 to TRBJ2-7; D unresolved. Deletions cut 3 bases from V and 2 bases from J, with 9 bases between. The CDR3 covers 13 residues. Per germline, CDR1 SGHRS and CDR2 YFSETQ.

This sequence joins TRBV4-1 and TRBJ1-1; possible D gene TRBD1, 6 bases. V was clipped by 6 bases and J by 1 base, with 12 bases between them. Germline V gene sequence: CDR1 MGHRA, CDR2 YSYEKL. The CDR3 is made up of 14 amino acids. CDR3 region: CASRNRATNTEAFF. CDR3 sequence (DNA): TGCGCCAGCAGAAACAGGGCCACGAACACTGAAGCTTTCTTT.

In its sample, this clone was seen once. The CDR3 sequence: CAWTRTGGNYGYTF. CDR3 nucleotide sequence: TGTGCCTGGACTAGGACAGGGGGCAACTATGGCTACACCTTC. This chain connects TRBV30 to TRBJ1-2; 11 positions agree with TRBD1. The germline gives CDR1 GTSNPN, CDR2 SVGIG (reference sequence). The CDR3 is 14 amino acids. J gave up 2 bases and V 4 bases, and 3 bases lay outside the gene matches.

The chain carries TRBV6-1 and TRBJ1-3; TRBD1 agrees at 7 bases. In germline, CDR1 is MNHNS, CDR2 SASEGT. V gave up 3 bases and J gave up 0 bases; unmatched junction bases: 2. The CDR3 runs to 15 residues. This chain's CDR3 is CASSDQGVSGNTIYF. The CDR3 DNA reads TGTGCCAGCAGTGACCAGGGGGTCTCTGGAAACACCATATATTTT.

This chain connects TRBV5-4 to TRBJ2-7, with TRBD1 matching 9 bases. Germline lookup yields CDR1 SGHNT and CDR2 YYREEE (reference sequence). The CDR3 is made up of 15 amino acids. Unmatched junction bases numbered 7, after V lost 4 bases and J lost 2 bases. The CDR3 region has the DNA TGTGCCAGCAGCCCGGGGGACAGGGCTACCTACGAGCAGTACTTC. This codes for CASSPGDRATYEQYF.